A single sample gave rise to the 28 T cell receptor beta chains below, sequenced in a study of lymphopenia after photon versus proton radiotherapy. Repertoires were generated with immunoSEQ multiplex PCR, while TCRdb's copy carries only in-frame clones and drops some. Of around 63,000 clones listed, 75% to 90% are singletons. The source was peripheral blood, collected from a patient treated with photon-based radiotherapy. The receptors shown here come from a man in his forties with gastric cancer.

Concerning this clone itself: At one of its ends the junction is not consistent with the germline gene, which may arise from a read error. For the CDR3, the DNA is TGTGCTAGCAGCCCGGGGACAGGGAGGGAGACCCAGTACTTC. Protein sequence: CASSPGTGRETQYF. V gene TRBV7-7 combines with J gene TRBJ2-5, with 9 bases lining up with TRBD1. Per germline, CDR1 SSHAT and CDR2 FNYEAQ (reference sequence). This CDR3 comprises 14 residues.

This clone was picked up a small number of times. The sample has other DNA sequences that encode this CDR3 too. This sequence joins TRBV7-6 and TRBJ2-2; 7 bases fit TRBD1. In germline, CDR1 is SGHVS, CDR2 FNYEAQ. V dropped 0 bases and J dropped 6; count of bases not matched to a gene: 4. The CDR3 totals 15 residues. The CDR3 here is CASSLALQGAGELFF. The CDR3 DNA reads as TGTGCCAGCAGCTTAGCGTTGCAGGGGGCCGGGGAGCTGTTTTTT.

Here the CDR3 DNA reads TGCGCCAGCAGCCAAGCCGGCAGTAACACCGGGGAGCTGTTTTTT. It translates to CASSQAGSNTGELFF. The V and J genes are TRBV4-3 and TRBJ2-2, with D unclear. V was cut by 1 base and J by 2 bases, with 8 bases left in between. CDR3 length: 15 amino acids. In germline, CDR1 is LGHNA, CDR2 YSLEER.

This chain links TRBV30 with TRBJ1-1; a possible D gene is TRBD1 (6 bases). This CDR3 is built from 15 residues. Germline V gene sequence: CDR1 GTSNPN, CDR2 SVGIG (reference sequence). The V end was cut by 3 bases, the J end by 5 bases, with 19 bases between. The CDR3 protein is CAWSDIGTPRTEAFF. Here the CDR3 DNA reads TGTGCCTGGAGCGATATAGGGACACCCAGAACTGAAGCTTTCTTT.

The chain combines TRBV18 with TRBJ1-6; D is unclear. The CDR3 extends over 14 amino acids. Germline CDR1 KGHSH, CDR2 LQKENI. The ends were cut back, 4 bases at V and 6 bases at J, with 10 bases in the middle. CDR3 sequence reads: CASSLAGPNSPLHF. As DNA, the CDR3 is TGTGCCAGCTCACTCGCGGGTCCTAATTCACCCCTCCACTTT.

The V call is TRBV5-4, the J call TRBJ2-7; 7 bases line up with TRBD1. CDR3 size: 14 residues. V shed 4 bases and J 2 bases; nucleotides not matched to a gene: 6. CDR1 SGHNT and CDR2 YYREEE come from the germline V gene (reference sequence). The CDR3 nucleotides are TGTGCCAGCAGCCCGCAGACAGGGACCTACGAGCAGTACTTC. Its protein product is CASSPQTGTYEQYF.

The V and J genes are TRBV4-1 and TRBJ2-7; D unresolved. V shed 3 bases and J shed 6 bases, with 9 bases lying between them. The germline gives CDR1 MGHRA, CDR2 YSYEKL. The CDR3 extends over 12 amino acids. DNA for the CDR3: TGCGCCAGCAGCCAGGGATTCGGCGAGCAGTACTTC. This gives the protein CASSQGFGEQYF.

The genes are TRBV6-5 and TRBJ1-2; 9 nucleotides line up with TRBD1. There are 15 residues in the CDR3. The junction had 10 bases not matched to a gene; V was cut back by 5 bases and J by 6 bases. CDR1 is MNHEY and CDR2 is SVGAGI in the germline V gene. The CDR3 DNA reads TGTGCCAGCAGTAAGACAGGGGGAAGGAATAATGGCTACACCTTC. Protein product: CASSKTGGRNNGYTF.

This clone was observed a handful of times. The V and J genes are TRBV4-1 and TRBJ1-5, with TRBD1 identical over 12 bases. The CDR3 is made up of 16 amino acids. The germline V gene has CDR1 MGHRA and CDR2 YSYEKL. Trimming cost V 4 bases and J 5 bases; bases outside gene matches: 6. CDR3 sequence: CASSPGTGGKDQPQHF. CDR3 sequence (DNA): TGCGCCAGCAGCCCGGGGACAGGGGGCAAGGATCAGCCCCAGCATTTT.

The gene calls are TRBV6-5 and TRBJ2-5; maybe TRBD1 (7 bases). V lost 4 bases and J 5 bases, leaving 11 bases between the germline ends. The germline V gene encodes CDR1 MNHEY and CDR2 SVGAGI. This CDR3 has 13 amino acids. CDR3 loop: CASSLTGRETQYF. The CDR3 DNA sequence: TGTGCCAGCAGTTTGACAGGGAGGGAGACCCAGTACTTC.

The chain has TRBV11-2 and TRBJ1-4; 11 bases fit TRBD1. The CDR3 loop spans 15 amino acids. Germline values: CDR1 SGHAT, CDR2 FQNNGV. V was clipped by 4 bases and J by 8 bases; unmatched bases: 6. The DNA of the CDR3 is TGTGCCAGCAGCTCACCGGGACAGGGGGTCGAAAAACTGTTTTTT. Translated, it gives CASSSPGQGVEKLFF. The whole variable domain, remainder taken from reference TRBV11-2 and TRBJ1-4, is EAGVAQSPRYKIIEKRQSVAFWCNPISGHATLYWYQQILGQGPKLLIQFQNNGVVDDSQLPKDRFSAERLKGVDSTLKIQPAKLEDSAVYLCASSSPGQGVEKLFFGSGTQLSVL.

The rearrangement joins TRBV30 to TRBJ2-1, with 10 bases fitting TRBD2. The CDR3 extends over 16 amino acids. CDR1 and CDR2 (germline): GTSNPN, SVGIG (reference sequence). J gave up 10 bases and V 0 bases, and 12 bases lay outside the gene matches. This CDR3 reads CAWSVVTSGGAGEQFF. CDR3 DNA: TGTGCCTGGAGTGTAGTTACCAGCGGGGGGGCAGGCGAGCAGTTCTTC. The whole variable domain, remainder taken from reference TRBV30 and TRBJ2-1, is SQTIHQWPATLVQPVGSPLSLECTVEGTSNPNLYWYRQAAGRGLQLLFYSVGIGQISSEVPQNLSASRPQDRQFILSSKKLLLSDSGFYLCAWSVVTSGGAGEQFFGPGTRLTVL.

V is TRBV29-1 and J is TRBJ1-3; D remains unclear. The germline V and J ends were trimmed by 4 bases and 1 base, with 8 bases remaining between them. Germline CDR1 reads SQVTM; CDR2 reads ANQGSEA. The CDR3 spans 13 residues. CDR3 sequence reads: CSVAQTSGNTIYF. The CDR3, as DNA: TGCAGCGTTGCACAGACATCTGGAAACACCATATATTTT.

The CDR3 loop reads CASRTSGDEQFF. The CDR3 region has the DNA TGTGCCAGTAGGACTAGCGGGGACGAGCAGTTCTTC. The genes are TRBV6-5 and TRBJ2-1, with 12 bases matching TRBD2. This CDR3 comprises 12 residues. Unmatched junction bases numbered 4, after V lost 9 bases and J lost 10 bases. Germline CDR1 reads MNHEY; CDR2 reads SVGAGI.

V is TRBV7-2 and J is TRBJ2-3; no firm D call. The ends were cut back, 1 base at V and 1 base at J, with 3 bases in the middle. CDR3 length: 13 amino acids. Germline CDR1 reads SGHTA; CDR2 reads FQGNSA. This chain's CDR3 is CASSLGGTDTQYF. The CDR3, as DNA: TGTGCCAGCAGCTTAGGGGGCACAGATACGCAGTATTTT.

This clone showed up just once. The gene calls are TRBV5-3 and TRBJ2-7; the match to TRBD2 covers 11 bases. TRBV5-3 carries the ORF label, with uncertain function. V trimming: 1 base; J trimming: 6 bases; junction bases outside the gene matches: 15. This CDR3 contains 18 residues. DNA for the CDR3: TGTGCCAGAAGCTTGACTCCCCCTAGCGGGGGGCAGGAAGGCGAGCAGTACTTC. Its translation is CARSLTPPSGGQEGEQYF.

In this sample, this clone turned up once. Different DNA sequences within this sample yield the same CDR3. The DNA of the CDR3 is TGTGCCAGCAGTTACTCTGTTACTGAAGCTTTCTTT. This encodes CASSYSVTEAFF. The gene calls are TRBV6-6 and TRBJ1-1; D is unresolved. CDR3 length: 12 amino acids. CDR1 and CDR2 from the germline V gene are MNHNY and SVGAGI (reference sequence). The V and J ends lost 0 bases and 5 bases respectively, with 4 bases between them.

CDR3 nucleotides: TGTGCCAGCAGCTCCGGGACGCTGACTGAAGCTTTCTTT. Translating it yields CASSSGTLTEAFF. The chain combines TRBV11-2 with TRBJ1-1, with D perhaps TRBD1 (5 bases). Germline lookup yields CDR1 SGHAT and CDR2 FQNNGV. The CDR3 spans 13 residues. V lost 4 bases, J lost 5 bases, and 11 bases lay in between.

The rearrangement links TRBV11-3 to TRBJ1-5, with D unclear. The CDR3 is made up of 14 amino acids. Trimming cost V 0 bases and J 7 bases, with 10 bases left between them. The germline V gene encodes CDR1 SGHNT and CDR2 YENEEA. CDR3 region: CASSLDGQNQPQHF. CDR3 coding DNA: TGTGCCAGCAGCTTAGATGGGCAGAACCAGCCCCAGCATTTT.

The chain has TRBV4-1 and TRBJ1-6; D unresolved. V lost 0 bases and J lost 6, with 12 bases in between. From germline, CDR1 is MGHRA and CDR2 YSYEKL. The CDR3 consists of 16 residues. DNA for the CDR3: TGCGCCAGCAGCCAAGATAAGGATTTAGGTAATTCACCCCTCCACTTT. This codes for CASSQDKDLGNSPLHF.

The V call is TRBV9, the J call TRBJ2-1, with 8 nucleotides matching TRBD2. Germline V gene sequence: CDR1 SGDLS, CDR2 YYNGEE. The J segment lost 7 bases and the V segment lost 0 bases, leaving 3 bases of the junction unmatched. The CDR3 totals 14 residues. The CDR3 reads CASSVALAGNEQFF. The CDR3 DNA reads as TGTGCCAGCAGCGTAGCTTTAGCGGGGAATGAGCAGTTCTTC.

The V call is TRBV9, the J call TRBJ1-6, with D tentatively TRBD1 (6 bases). Per the germline V gene, CDR1 is SGDLS and CDR2 is YYNGEE. The germline V and J ends were trimmed by 2 bases and 7 bases, with 13 bases remaining between them. The CDR3 contains 15 residues. This chain's CDR3 is CASSVLQGNNSPLHF. As DNA, the CDR3 is TGTGCCAGCAGCGTTTTACAGGGAAACAATTCACCCCTCCACTTT.

In regard to this clone: Additional DNA sequences in this sample encode the identical CDR3. The chain carries TRBV2 and TRBJ1-1; TRBD1 aligns across 7 bases. V lost 5 bases, J lost 1 base, and 1 base stayed unmatched. Per germline, CDR1 SNHLY and CDR2 FYNNEI. This CDR3 is built from 13 residues. The CDR3 here is CASSQGENTEAFF. CDR3 sequence (DNA): TGTGCCAGCAGTCAGGGGGAGAACACTGAAGCTTTCTTT.

This clone was observed a single time. The CDR3 region has the DNA TGTGCCAGCAGCCAGACAACAGGGGGCGGCGAGCAGTACTTC. Translating it yields CASSQTTGGGEQYF. The gene calls are TRBV4-2 and TRBJ2-7; TRBD1 aligns across 9 bases. Germline V lookup: CDR1 LGHNA, CDR2 YNFKEQ. J lost 6 bases, V lost 3 bases, and 6 bases had no gene match. This CDR3 has 14 residues.

This sequence joins TRBV4-3 and TRBJ2-3; D might be TRBD1 or TRBD2, each matching 5 bases. The CDR3 is 15 amino acids. Trimming removed 1 base from V and 1 base from J, with 9 bases in between. Germline assignment: CDR1 LGHNA and CDR2 YSLEER. The CDR3 here is CASSQAGTGTDTQYF. The CDR3 DNA follows: TGCGCCAGCAGCCAAGCCGGGACGGGCACAGATACGCAGTATTTT.

For this clone: At one end, the junction sequence differs from germline, possibly due to a read error. CDR3 residues: CASSQGQDTGELFF. CDR3 bases: TGTGCTAGCAGCCAAGGACAGGACACCGGGGAGCTGTTTTTT. The chain has TRBV7-7 and TRBJ2-2; TRBD1 matches at 7 bases. This CDR3 has 14 amino acids. CDR1 and CDR2 (germline): SSHAT, FNYEAQ (reference sequence). Drawing the rest from reference TRBV7-7 and TRBJ2-2, the complete variable domain is GAGVSQSPRYKVTKRGQDVTLRCDPISSHATLYWYQQALGQGPEFLTYFNYEAQPDKSGLPSDRFSAERPEGSISTLTIQRTEQRDSAMYRCASSQGQDTGELFFGEGSRLTVL.

The chain links TRBV5-6 to TRBJ2-5; the D gene is possibly TRBD1 (5 bases). This CDR3 region has 15 residues. Germline V gene sequence: CDR1 SGHDT, CDR2 YYEEEE. Between the trimmed V and J ends, which lost 0 bases and 2 bases, there was a span of 11 bases. This CDR3 is CASSLGQGIQETQYF. As DNA, the CDR3 is TGTGCCAGCAGCTTGGGGCAGGGTATACAAGAGACCCAGTACTTC. Complete variable domain (other parts from reference TRBV5-6 and TRBJ2-5): DAGVTQSPTHLIKTRGQQVTLRCSPKSGHDTVSWYQQALGQGPQFIFQYYEEEERQRGNFPDRFSGHQFPNYSSELNVNALLLGDSALYLCASSLGQGIQETQYFGPGTRLLVL.

The genes are TRBV18 and TRBJ2-3; 9 nucleotides align to TRBD1. CDR1 and CDR2 (germline): KGHSH, LQKENI. The V and J ends lost 3 bases and 1 base, in that order; junction bases with no gene match: 2. The CDR3 runs to 15 residues. Here the CDR3 DNA reads TGTGCCAGCTCACCCCGGACAGGGGGCACAGATACGCAGTATTTT. It encodes CASSPRTGGTDTQYF.